This T cell receptor (beta chain) was retrieved from a study of blood T cells in healthy people across ages. The individuals who served as donors were healthy Caucasians living in Russia, aged roughly 6 to 100. Study-level results: Among long-lived donors, naive CD4+ cells were more numerous and diversity higher than in aged donors.

Sample-barcoded 5' priming and a J-beta primer mix drove a second PCR of roughly 7 to 11 cycles. TCRdb called the 5' RACE reads again in MiXCR, with one record for every CDR3 protein. The sample holds about 1.7 million distinct CDR3 sequences, approximately 30% seen once. CDR1 and CDR2 from the germline V gene are SGDLS and YYNGEE. The CDR3 sequence is 17 residues long. Trimming at V came to 4 bases and at J to 10 bases, leaving 15 bases not matched to a gene. Of note for this clonotype: As yet, its antigen is unknown.

The rearrangement links TRBV9 to TRBJ1-6; 9 nucleotides match TRBD1. Material for sequencing was blood. This clonotype was sampled from a woman aged 25 to 39 in good health. The CDR3 region is CASSSHAPGQGGSPLHF. CDR3 sequence (DNA): TGTGCCAGCAGCTCCCACGCCCCGGGACAGGGAGGATCACCCCTCCACTTT.